The source of this T cell receptor (beta chain) is a study of beta chain features in type 1 diabetes. Study conclusions and caveats: A moderate, significant TCRB CDR3 shortening appeared in type 1 diabetes across four CD4+ subsets.

After removal of 2 bases from V and 4 bases from J, the junction contained 3 bases not matched to a gene. Germline V CDR1 and CDR2: GTSNPN, SVGIG (reference sequence). This CDR3 is 13 amino acids long. Sequencing targeted expressed TCRB transcripts, as all isolated RNA had been reverse transcribed. There were approximately 3.5 million reads on average in the naive, central memory and regulatory T cell samples. Using immunoSEQ multiplex PCR, the repertoire was profiled, and TCRdb retains in-frame clones only, with some absent. The sample lists hundreds of thousands of clones, roughly 15% occurring once. Purity above 95% was achieved in all sorted populations. As for this clone: Its antigen is not known.

The material sequenced was naive CD4+ T cells from blood. V usage is TRBV30 and J usage is TRBJ2-5, with 8 bases aligning to TRBD2. The receptor was derived from a man aged 18 to 30 with type 1 diabetes. The CDR3 loop reads CAWSWLAGETQYF. The CDR3 nucleotides read TGTGCCTGGAGTTGGCTAGCGGGAGAGACCCAGTACTTC.